The entry below gives a single T cell receptor beta chain sequence along with its context. As yet, its antigen is unknown. The sample belongs to a study of PD-1 blockade in mismatch repair-deficient tumors. Study summary: Patients had about a dozen mismatch repair-deficient cancer types and were previously treated and progressing. Study-wide results and caveats: After pembrolizumab, tumor-resident clones rose rapidly, then generally contracted before radiologic responses.

PCR or immunohistochemistry showed mismatch repair deficiency in every enrolled patient. V was clipped by 5 bases and J by 7 bases; unmatched bases: 6. CDR1 is MNHEY and CDR2 is SMNVEV in the germline V gene (reference sequence). The CDR3 runs to 13 residues. The repertoire was sequenced with immunoSEQ multiplex PCR; TCRdb's copy has only in-frame clones and lacks some. The data contain around 120,000 clones, about 85% of them seen just once; the ten biggest clones take up 13%. This sequence joins TRBV27 and TRBJ1-2; 8 bases match TRBD1. This TCR came from an adult with mismatch repair-deficient cancer. Material: peripheral blood, obtained 44 weeks after starting pembrolizumab. CDR3 sequence (DNA): TGTGCCAGCAGTCCCTCAGACAGGGGTGGCTACACCTTC. This translates into CASSPSDRGGYTF.